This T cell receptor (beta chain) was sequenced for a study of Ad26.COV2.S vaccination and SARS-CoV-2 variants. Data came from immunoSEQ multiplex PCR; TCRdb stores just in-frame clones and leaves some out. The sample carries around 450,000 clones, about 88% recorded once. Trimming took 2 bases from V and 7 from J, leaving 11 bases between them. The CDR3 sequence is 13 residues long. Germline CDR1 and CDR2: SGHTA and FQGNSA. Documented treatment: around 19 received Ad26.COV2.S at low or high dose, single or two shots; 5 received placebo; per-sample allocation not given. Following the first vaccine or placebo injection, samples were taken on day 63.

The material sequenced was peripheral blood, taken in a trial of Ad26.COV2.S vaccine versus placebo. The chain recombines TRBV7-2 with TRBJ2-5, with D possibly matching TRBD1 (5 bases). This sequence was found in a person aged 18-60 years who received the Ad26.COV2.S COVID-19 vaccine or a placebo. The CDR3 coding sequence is TGTGCCAGCAGCTTATCCAGGGATGGGACCCAGTACTTC. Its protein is CASSLSRDGTQYF.